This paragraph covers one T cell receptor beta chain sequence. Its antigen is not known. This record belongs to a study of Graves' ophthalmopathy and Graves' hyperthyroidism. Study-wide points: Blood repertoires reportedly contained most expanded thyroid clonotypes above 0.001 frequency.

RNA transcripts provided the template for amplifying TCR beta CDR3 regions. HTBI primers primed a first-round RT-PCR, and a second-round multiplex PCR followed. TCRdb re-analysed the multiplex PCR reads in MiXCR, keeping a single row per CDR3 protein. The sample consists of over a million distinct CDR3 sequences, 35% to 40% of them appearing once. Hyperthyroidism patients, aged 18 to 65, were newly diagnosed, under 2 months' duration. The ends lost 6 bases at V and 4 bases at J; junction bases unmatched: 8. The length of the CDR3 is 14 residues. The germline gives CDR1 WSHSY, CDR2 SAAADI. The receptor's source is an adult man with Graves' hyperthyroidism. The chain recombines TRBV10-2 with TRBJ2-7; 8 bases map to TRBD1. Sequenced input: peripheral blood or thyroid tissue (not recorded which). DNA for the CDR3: TGCGCCAGCAGAGATCTGGGACAGGCTTACGAGCAGTACTTC. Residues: CASRDLGQAYEQYF.